Listed below are T cell receptor beta chains from one sample, sequenced in a study of T cell clonotyping in hematopoietic cell transplantation. Repertoires were generated with immunoSEQ multiplex PCR, while TCRdb's copy carries only in-frame clones and drops some. The sample has about 45,000 clones; around 84% are singletons. The sequenced sample was peripheral blood mononuclear cells, obtained before stem cell transplant. These receptors were collected from a man between 60 and 70 years old with myelodysplastic syndrome. Some clones in this sample may be carry-over from other donors' samples. CDR3s include the opening cysteine and the closing phenylalanine or tryptophan. Fields, in order: V gene, CDR3 length, D gene, J gene, clone size, CDR3 DNA, CDR3 protein. D genes are given only for firm matches. Clone size appears in some rows only: once, few, many, or a class for an expanded clone.

>TRBV30|13|.|TRBJ1-2|.
TGTGCCTGGAGAGATCAAGGTTTCGGAGGCTACACCTTC
CAWRDQGFGGYTF
>TRBV5-1|11|.|TRBJ2-1|.
TGCGCCAGCAGCTTGGGCCAGAATCAGTTCTTC
CASSLGQNQFF
>TRBV6-5|14|.|TRBJ1-2|.
TGTGCCAGCAGTTACGGAGGGCCCAGGAGGGGCTACACCTTC
CASSYGGPRRGYTF
>TRBV11-2|15|.|TRBJ2-2|.
TGTGCCAGCAGCCCACCCCCAGCACCCGGCGGGGAGCTGTTTTTT
CASSPPPAPGGELFF
>TRBV7-6|12|.|TRBJ2-5|.
TGTGCCAGCAGCTTAGGACGAGAGACCCAGTACTTC
CASSLGRETQYF
>TRBV25-1|15|.|TRBJ1-6|.
TGTGCCAGCGGTTGGGGGAGCTCCTATAATTCACCCCTCCACTTT
CASGWGSSYNSPLHF
>TRBV21-1|12|.|TRBJ1-2|.
TGTGCCAGCAGCAAAAAGGGGCTCCATGCCACCTTC
CASSKKGLHATF
>TRBV5-8|16|TRBD2|TRBJ2-3|.
TGTGCCAGCAGCTCTTGGGGGGGACTAGACACAGATACGCAGTATTTT
CASSSWGGLDTDTQYF
>TRBV6-6|16|.|TRBJ1-3|.
TGTGCCAGCAGTTACCTAGGTGCTCTCTCTGGAAACACCATATATTTT
CASSYLGALSGNTIYF
>TRBV5-1|15|.|TRBJ1-2|.
TGCGCCAGCACCTCTAAGATAGGGGGGAACTATGGCTACACCTTC
CASTSKIGGNYGYTF
>TRBV7-2|14|TRBD2|TRBJ2-5|.
TGTGCCAGCAGCTCAGCGGGGGCCCTCGAGACCCAGTACTTC
CASSSAGALETQYF
>TRBV5-1|15|TRBD2|TRBJ2-1|.
TGCGCCAGCAGCGCTAGCGGACGCTCCTACAATGAGCAGTTCTTC
CASSASGRSYNEQFF
>TRBV30|14|.|TRBJ1-2|.
TGTGCCTGGAGTGTGGGGGGGGACTGGGATGGCTACACCTTC
CAWSVGGDWDGYTF
>TRBV6-1|15|TRBD1|TRBJ2-7|.
TGTGCCAGCACCCCGGGACAGCCAAGCTCCTACGAGCAGTACTTC
CASTPGQPSSYEQYF
>TRBV15|14|.|TRBJ2-7|.
TGTGCCACCAGCAGAGATTCCGATTACTACGAGCAGTACTTC
CATSRDSDYYEQYF
>TRBV9|14|TRBD1|TRBJ1-5|few
TGTGCCAGCAGCGGCGGGACAGTCAATCAGCCCCAGCATTTT
CASSGGTVNQPQHF
>TRBV18|13|TRBD2|TRBJ2-3|once
TGTGCCAGCTCAAGCGGGGTAGAAGATACGCAGTATTTT
CASSSGVEDTQYF
>TRBV7-6|13|.|TRBJ1-5|.
TGTGCCAGCAGCTTAGGCGACAATCAGCCCCAGCATTTT
CASSLGDNQPQHF
>TRBV30|15|TRBD1|TRBJ2-1|.
TGTGCCTGGAGTACCGGGACAGTCTTGGGGGATGAGCAGTTCTTC
CAWSTGTVLGDEQFF
>TRBV9|16|.|TRBJ2-2|.
TGTGCCAGCAGCGATAGTGTCCAGGGCCACACCGGGGAGCTGTTTTTT
CASSDSVQGHTGELFF
>TRBV6-6|13|.|TRBJ1-1|.
TGTGCCAGCAGTTACTCTGGGGGGGTTGAAGCTTTCTTT
CASSYSGGVEAFF
>TRBV4-3|15|.|TRBJ2-7|.
TGCGCCAGCAGCCAAGATGGCAGGGGACCAGACGAGCAGTACTTC
CASSQDGRGPDEQYF
>TRBV9|15|.|TRBJ1-2|.
TGTGCCAGCAGCGCGAGGGGGGGCGGGAGAGGTGGCTACACCTTC
CASSARGGGRGGYTF
>TRBV23-1|16|.|TRBJ1-5|.
TGCGCCAGCAGTCAATCGGCTCTGGGGACGAAACAGCCCCAGCATTTT
CASSQSALGTKQPQHF
>TRBV7-6|14|TRBD1|TRBJ1-2|.
TGTGCCAGCAGTCGAGAACAGGGGGCTAATGGCTACACCTTC
CASSREQGANGYTF
>TRBV9|15|.|TRBJ1-5|.
TGTGCCAGCAGCGTTGACAGTCAGCAAAATCAGCCCCAGCATTTT
CASSVDSQQNQPQHF
>TRBV4-1|14|TRBD1|TRBJ2-2|.
TGCGCCAGCAGCCTGGGACAGGCTACCGGGGAGCTGTTTTTT
CASSLGQATGELFF
>TRBV6-6|16|.|TRBJ1-3|.
TGTGCCAGCACTCCGGCGGGGTTAGACTCTGGAAACACCATATATTTT
CASTPAGLDSGNTIYF
>TRBV7-9|13|.|TRBJ2-7|.
TGTGCCAGCAGCTTTGGGTCGGGTCTCGAGCAGTACTTC
CASSFGSGLEQYF
>TRBV19|13|.|TRBJ2-3|.
TGTGCCAGCAAAACCCTGGGAACAGATACGCAGTATTTT
CASKTLGTDTQYF
>TRBV5-1|15|.|TRBJ1-2|.
TGCGCCAGCAGCTTGGGTCCAGGGCTGGACTATGGCTACACCTTC
CASSLGPGLDYGYTF
>TRBV5-1|16|TRBD2|TRBJ2-1|.
TGCGCCAGCAGCTCCCTGACTAGCGCCCTTTACAATGAGCAGTTCTTC
CASSSLTSALYNEQFF
>TRBV7-3|17|.|TRBJ2-2|.
TGTGCCAGCAGCTCCGCGACGGGGAGGCCTAACACCGGGGAGCTGTTTTTT
CASSSATGRPNTGELFF
>TRBV29-1|13|TRBD1|TRBJ2-7|.
TGCAGCGTTGCCCCGGGACAGTTCTACGAGCAGTACTTC
CSVAPGQFYEQYF
>TRBV7-2|16|TRBD1|TRBJ2-5|.
TGTGCCAGCAGCTTAGTCGACAGGGCAACCCAAGAGACCCAGTACTTC
CASSLVDRATQETQYF
>TRBV27|15|TRBD1|TRBJ1-5|.
TGTGCCAGCAGTCTGCTGGGACAGTTTAATCAGCCCCAGCATTTT
CASSLLGQFNQPQHF
>TRBV9|15|TRBD2|TRBJ2-5|.
TGTGCCAGCAGCCGAAGCGGGGGGGCCGATCAGACCCAGTACTTC
CASSRSGGADQTQYF
>TRBV25-1|12|TRBD2|TRBJ2-2|.
TGTGCCAGCCGGGAGGGGACCGGGGAGCTGTTTTTT
CASREGTGELFF
>TRBV6-6|16|TRBD1|TRBJ1-5|few
TGTGCCAGCAGTTACGGTCAGGGGGGCTCCAATCAGCCCCAGCATTTT
CASSYGQGGSNQPQHF
>TRBV5-6|15|.|TRBJ2-3|.
TGTGCCAGCAGCTTGGCCCAGGGTAGCACAGATACGCAGTATTTT
CASSLAQGSTDTQYF
>TRBV6-6|14|.|TRBJ1-2|once
TGTGCCAGCAGAACCTCCCCGCCCAACTATGGCTACACCTTC
CASRTSPPNYGYTF
>TRBV7-9|16|.|TRBJ2-7|.
TGTGCCAGCAGCTCCCCCCGTGGTCACCTGAGCTACGAGCAGTACTTC
CASSSPRGHLSYEQYF
>TRBV9|16|TRBD1|TRBJ2-2|.
TGTGCCAGCAGCGTCCAAGGGGGCGCGGACACCGGGGAGCTGTTTTTT
CASSVQGGADTGELFF
>TRBV7-9|16|.|TRBJ1-6|.
TGTGCCAGCAGCTCGACAGAGCCTTCATGGGGGTCACCCCTCCACTTT
CASSSTEPSWGSPLHF
>TRBV7-6|17|TRBD2|TRBJ2-5|.
TGTGCCAGCAGCTTGGCAATTAGCGGGGGGCCATGGGAGACCCAGTACTTC
CASSLAISGGPWETQYF
>TRBV4-2|16|TRBD1|TRBJ2-6|.
TGTGCCAGCAGCCAAAGGACAGGGGAAAAGGCCAACGTCCTGACTTTC
CASSQRTGEKANVLTF
>TRBV5-8|17|.|TRBJ1-6|.
TGTGCCAGCAGCTTGGGGGTCTCGAGCTCCTATAATTCACCCCTCCACTTT
CASSLGVSSSYNSPLHF
>TRBV6-5|16|.|TRBJ2-2|few
TGTGCCAGCAGTTACTCTATTAACGGGGCCACCGGGGAGCTGTTTTTT
CASSYSINGATGELFF
>TRBV29-1|14|TRBD1|TRBJ2-2|.
TGCAGCGCCTGGGACAGGGGAGTCTCCGGGGAGCTGTTTTTT
CSAWDRGVSGELFF
>TRBV19|14|.|TRBJ1-2|.
TGTGCCAGTCGGCCGGGAGGTTTTAACTATGGCTACACCTTC
CASRPGGFNYGYTF
>TRBV5-6|16|.|TRBJ1-1|.
TGTGCCAGCACCATCGAGCTGGGCGGGGGTGGAACTGAAGCTTTCTTT
CASTIELGGGGTEAFF
>TRBV30|14|TRBD1|TRBJ1-1|.
TGTGCCTGGAGTGGGGACAGGGTGGGCACTGAAGCTTTCTTT
CAWSGDRVGTEAFF